A single sample gave rise to the 20 T cell receptor beta chains below, sequenced in a study of CD8 T cells in Susac syndrome. An input of 0.5 to 1 ug of RNA was subjected to reverse transcription using random hexamers. TCRdb recomputed calls from the immunoSEQ multiplex PCR reads with MiXCR, one row per CDR3 protein. The sample consists of 200,000 to 250,000 distinct CDR3 sequences, 93% of them appearing once. The specimen was CD4+ T cells from PBMCs. The receptors originated from a human donor with multiple sclerosis.

V usage is TRBV29-1 and J usage is TRBJ2-3; TRBD1 aligns across 8 bases. Germline loops: CDR1 SQVTM, CDR2 ANQGSEA. V was clipped by 4 bases and J by 6 bases; unmatched bases: 0. This CDR3 has 11 amino acids. The CDR3 DNA sequence: TGCAGCGTTGGGACAGGGGATACGCAGTATTTT. Amino acid sequence: CSVGTGDTQYF.

This chain connects TRBV20-1 to TRBJ1-5, with unresolved D. The germline gives CDR1 DFQATT, CDR2 SNEGSKA (reference sequence). V dropped 0 bases and J dropped 5 bases, with 14 bases sitting between them. The CDR3 is 15 residues long. The CDR3 nucleotides are TGCAGTGCTAGAGACCGCTTGTTTGGTCATCAGCCCCAGCATTTT. Translation gives CSARDRLFGHQPQHF.

The rearrangement uses TRBV30 and TRBJ1-5, with a weak D call TRBD1 (6 bases). Germline values: CDR1 GTSNPN, CDR2 SVGIG (reference sequence). The CDR3 runs to 14 residues. The ends were cut back, 2 bases at V and 4 bases at J, with 12 bases in the middle. The CDR3 DNA follows: TGTGCCTGGAGTAAACAGGGCGGGAATCAGCCCCAGCATTTT. It translates to CAWSKQGGNQPQHF.

The V and J genes are TRBV27 and TRBJ2-1; D might be TRBD2 (5 bases). V was shortened by 5 bases and J by 2 bases, with 13 bases between the two germline ends. The CDR3 consists of 15 residues. Per the germline V gene, CDR1 is MNHEY and CDR2 is SMNVEV (reference sequence). The CDR3 reads CASSIVGGPYNEQFF. The CDR3 DNA reads as TGTGCCAGCAGTATCGTTGGCGGGCCCTACAATGAGCAGTTCTTC.

This clonotype is a singleton in its sample. The gene calls are TRBV30 and TRBJ1-4, with 8 bases aligning to TRBD1. The V gene's germline CDR1 is GTSNPN and CDR2 SVGIG (reference sequence). With 0 bases clipped from V and 7 bases from J, the junction kept 4 bases outside the gene matches. The CDR3 length is 14 residues. In DNA form, the CDR3 reads TGTGCCTGGAGTGTAAAAGGACAGGGTGAAAAACTGTTTTTT. This encodes CAWSVKGQGEKLFF.

The chain couples TRBV2 to TRBJ1-1; no definite D call. The CDR3 loop spans 13 amino acids. V lost 7 bases and J 2 bases, leaving 11 bases between the germline ends. Germline assignment: CDR1 SNHLY and CDR2 FYNNEI. The CDR3 bases are TGTGCCAGCAAACCTACGGCTAACACTGAAGCTTTCTTT. It specifies CASKPTANTEAFF.

V is TRBV4-1 and J is TRBJ2-7; 10 bases are a match to TRBD1. The CDR3 contains 16 residues. Germline V lookup: CDR1 MGHRA, CDR2 YSYEKL. The ends lost 0 bases at V and 3 bases at J; junction bases unmatched: 5. The CDR3: CASSQEGTGVVYEQYF. CDR3 in DNA: TGCGCCAGCAGCCAAGAGGGGACAGGGGTGGTCTACGAGCAGTACTTC.

The chain joins TRBV6-5 to TRBJ1-1; 10 bases are a match to TRBD1. This CDR3 is built from 14 residues. The germline V gene encodes CDR1 MNHEY and CDR2 SVGAGI. J lost 0 bases, V lost 6 bases, and 1 base had no gene match. The CDR3 sequence is CASRGQGLNTEAFF. CDR3 sequence (DNA): TGTGCCAGCAGGGGACAGGGGCTGAACACTGAAGCTTTCTTT.

The rearrangement links TRBV3-1 to TRBJ2-7; 7 positions agree with TRBD1. Germline V gives CDR1 LGHDT, CDR2 YNNKEL (reference sequence). The CDR3 is 13 amino acids. V lost 5 bases to trimming and J lost 5 bases; unmatched junction nucleotides: 6. The CDR3 here is CASSTQGRNEQYF. As DNA, the CDR3 is TGTGCCAGCAGCACACAGGGGAGAAACGAGCAGTACTTC.

This rearrangement joins TRBV5-4 to TRBJ2-5; D is unclear. The germline V gene has CDR1 SGHNT and CDR2 YYREEE (reference sequence). Trimming cost V 4 bases and J 4 bases, with 14 bases left between them. The CDR3 sequence is 14 residues long. The DNA of the CDR3 is TGTGCCAGCAGCCGACGAGGTCCTCCAGAGACCCAGTACTTC. This encodes CASSRRGPPETQYF.

J is TRBJ1-1 and V is TRBV27; 8 bases match TRBD1. The J segment lost 3 bases and the V segment lost 5 bases, leaving 11 bases of the junction unmatched. The CDR3 spans 16 residues. The germline gives CDR1 MNHEY, CDR2 SMNVEV (reference sequence). The CDR3 reads CASSITGGRAHTEAFF. The CDR3 DNA is TGTGCCAGCAGTATTACAGGGGGAAGGGCCCACACTGAAGCTTTCTTT.

This chain joins TRBV7-2 and TRBJ2-7; 12 bases map to TRBD2. The trim removed 0 bases at V and 2 bases at J, leaving 5 bases unmatched. Looked up from germline, CDR1 is SGHTA and CDR2 is FQGNSA. The CDR3 totals 17 residues. CDR3 in amino acids: CASSLAPLAGGPYEQYV. The CDR3 DNA reads TGTGCCAGCAGCTTAGCACCTCTAGCGGGAGGGCCCTACGAGCAGTACGTC.

J is TRBJ2-6 and V is TRBV5-8; 7 positions agree with TRBD1. The CDR3 sequence is 17 residues long. V lost 5 bases, J lost 0 bases, and 8 bases stayed unmatched. The germline CDR1 and CDR2 sequences are SGHTS and YDEGEE. The DNA for the CDR3 is TGTGCCAGCAGTCGACAGGGTTGGAGCTCTGGGGCCAACGTCCTGACTTTC. Its translation: CASSRQGWSSGANVLTF.

The chain links TRBV3-1 to TRBJ2-1, with D perhaps matching TRBD1 (7 bases). Germline V gene data show CDR1 as LGHDT and CDR2 as YNNKEL (reference sequence). There are 15 residues in the CDR3. Trimming took off 4 bases at V and 4 bases at J, with 14 bases between the two ends. The CDR3 DNA is TGTGCCAGCAGCCTACAGGGGACTCAATACAATGAGCAGTTCTTC. It specifies CASSLQGTQYNEQFF.

The chain links TRBV20-1 to TRBJ2-2; D is perhaps TRBD2 (5 bases). This CDR3 spans 13 amino acids. The germline CDR1 and CDR2 sequences are DFQATT and SNEGSKA (reference sequence). Trimming removed 4 bases at V and 5 bases at J, with 11 bases between. The CDR3 loop reads CSANPPGTGELFF. CDR3 nucleotide sequence: TGCAGTGCTAATCCCCCGGGGACCGGGGAGCTGTTTTTT.

The genes are TRBV4-1 and TRBJ1-4, with D perhaps TRBD1 (6 bases). V gave up 7 bases and J gave up 6 bases, with 15 bases separating them. The CDR3 is made up of 14 amino acids. Germline lookup yields CDR1 MGHRA and CDR2 YSYEKL. The CDR3 sequence: CASNRGGLDEKLFF. The DNA for the CDR3 is TGCGCCAGCAATCGCGGGGGGCTTGATGAAAAACTGTTTTTT.

This clonotype appeared a single time. The chain employs TRBV30 and TRBJ1-5, with TRBD1 as a possible D gene (6 bases). Germline V gene lookup returns CDR1 GTSNPN and CDR2 SVGIG (reference sequence). The CDR3 has 15 amino acids. Deletions cut 3 bases from V and 6 bases from J, with 18 bases between. The CDR3 reads CAWSKGGIRSQPQHF. In DNA form, the CDR3 reads TGTGCCTGGAGCAAGGGGGGGATTCGGAGTCAGCCCCAGCATTTT.

This rearrangement joins TRBV19 to TRBJ2-2, with TRBD1 matching 9 bases. The CDR3 spans 15 residues. Per germline, CDR1 LNHDA and CDR2 SQIVND (reference sequence). V lost 7 bases to trimming and J lost 3 bases; unmatched junction nucleotides: 6. The CDR3 spells CASKDTGGYTGELFF. The DNA for the CDR3 is TGTGCCAGTAAAGACACAGGGGGCTACACCGGGGAGCTGTTTTTT.

The chain has TRBV11-2 and TRBJ2-1; 15 bases line up with TRBD2. V gave up 8 bases and J gave up 4 bases; unmatched junction bases: 3. CDR3 length equals 15 residues. From germline, CDR1 is SGHAT and CDR2 FQNNGV. CDR3 in amino acids: CASFGTSGGYNEQFF. CDR3 in DNA: TGTGCCAGCTTCGGGACTAGCGGGGGGTACAATGAGCAGTTCTTC.

The chain uses TRBV7-9 and TRBJ1-2; D not resolved. V was clipped by 5 bases and J by 11 bases, with 15 bases between them. Germline values: CDR1 SEHNR, CDR2 FQNEAQ (reference sequence). The CDR3 has 12 amino acids. CDR3 amino acids: CASSNPSRGYTF. Here the CDR3 DNA reads TGTGCCAGCAGCAATCCTTCGCGTGGTTACACCTTC.